This section outlines one T cell receptor beta chain sequence together with its context. Its antigen is not known. Clones were read by immunoSEQ multiplex PCR, and TCRdb kept only the in-frame ones, dropping some. The sample comprises tens of thousands of clones, about 86% of which are singletons, and about a third rests with the top ten. These data are taken from a study of OX40 agonist ivuxolimab in advanced cancers. Study in general: Enrollees could have had prior anti-PD-1, anti-PD-L1 or anti-CTLA-4 therapy, which about 40% had received.

Overall study results and limits: CD8+ T cells showed, on average, more clonal expansion than CD4+ cells. At doses 0.1 to 3.0 mg/kg, CD4+ and CD8+ clones expanded.

The clonotype was recovered from an adult with an advanced solid tumor such as melanoma, head and neck, liver or kidney cancer. The specimen was CD4+ or CD8+ T cells sorted from blood, collected in a trial of the OX40 agonist ivuxolimab.

The CDR3 sequence: CASSRPGTSGDEQFF. CDR3 nucleotide sequence: TGTGCCAGCAGCCGTCCCGGGACATCGGGCGATGAGCAGTTCTTC. V and J are TRBV7-3 and TRBJ2-1, with a tentative D call TRBD1 (6 bases). The germline CDR1 and CDR2 sequences are SGHTA and FQGTGA. V dropped 5 bases and J dropped 8 bases, with 19 bases sitting between them. This CDR3 has 15 amino acids.